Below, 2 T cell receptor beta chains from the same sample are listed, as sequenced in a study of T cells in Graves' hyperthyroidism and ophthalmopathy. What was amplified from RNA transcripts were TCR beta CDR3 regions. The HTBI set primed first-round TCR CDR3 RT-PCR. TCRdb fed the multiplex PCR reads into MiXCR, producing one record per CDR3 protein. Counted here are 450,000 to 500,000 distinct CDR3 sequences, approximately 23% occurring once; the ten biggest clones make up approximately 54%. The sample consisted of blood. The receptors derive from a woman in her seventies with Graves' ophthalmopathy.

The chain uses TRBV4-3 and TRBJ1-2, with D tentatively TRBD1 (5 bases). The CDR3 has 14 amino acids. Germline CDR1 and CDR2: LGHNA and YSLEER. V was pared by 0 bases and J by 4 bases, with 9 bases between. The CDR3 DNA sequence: TGCGCCAGCAGCCAAGACCGGACAAGCTATGGCTACACCTTC. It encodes CASSQDRTSYGYTF.

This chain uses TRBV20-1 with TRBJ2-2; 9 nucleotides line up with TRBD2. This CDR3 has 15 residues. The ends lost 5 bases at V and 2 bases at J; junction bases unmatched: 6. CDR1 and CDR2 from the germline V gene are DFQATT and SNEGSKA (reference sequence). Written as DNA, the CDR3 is TGCAGTGCTCGCATAGCGGGAGTAAACACCGGGGAGCTGTTTTTT. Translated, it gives CSARIAGVNTGELFF.